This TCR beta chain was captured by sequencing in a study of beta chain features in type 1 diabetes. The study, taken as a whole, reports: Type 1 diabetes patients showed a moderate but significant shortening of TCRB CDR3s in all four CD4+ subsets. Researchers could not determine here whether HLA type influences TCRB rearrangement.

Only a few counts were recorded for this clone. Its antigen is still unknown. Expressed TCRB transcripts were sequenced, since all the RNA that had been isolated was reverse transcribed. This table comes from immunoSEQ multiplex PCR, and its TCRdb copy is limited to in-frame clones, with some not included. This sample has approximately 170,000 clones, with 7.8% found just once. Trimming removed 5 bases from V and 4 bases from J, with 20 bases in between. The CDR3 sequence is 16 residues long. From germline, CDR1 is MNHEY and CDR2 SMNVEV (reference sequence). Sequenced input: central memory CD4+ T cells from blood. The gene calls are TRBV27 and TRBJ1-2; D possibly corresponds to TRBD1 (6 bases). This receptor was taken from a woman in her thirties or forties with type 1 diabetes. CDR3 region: CASSPGYTAGAYGYTF. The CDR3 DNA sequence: TGTGCCAGCAGTCCCGGATACACGGCAGGGGCCTATGGCTACACCTTC.